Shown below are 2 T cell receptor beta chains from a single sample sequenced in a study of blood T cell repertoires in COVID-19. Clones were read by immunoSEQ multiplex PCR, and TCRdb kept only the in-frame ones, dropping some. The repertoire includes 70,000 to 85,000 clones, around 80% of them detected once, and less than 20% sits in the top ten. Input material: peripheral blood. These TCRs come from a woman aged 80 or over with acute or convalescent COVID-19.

The CDR3 loop is CAWSRQGVGNTIYF. The CDR3 DNA sequence: TGTGCCTGGAGTAGACAGGGCGTGGGAAACACCATATATTTT. V and J are TRBV30 and TRBJ1-3; 7 bases align to TRBD1. The CDR3 consists of 14 residues. CDR1 and CDR2 from the germline V gene are GTSNPN and SVGIG (reference sequence). Trimming cost V 2 bases and J 4 bases; bases outside gene matches: 5.

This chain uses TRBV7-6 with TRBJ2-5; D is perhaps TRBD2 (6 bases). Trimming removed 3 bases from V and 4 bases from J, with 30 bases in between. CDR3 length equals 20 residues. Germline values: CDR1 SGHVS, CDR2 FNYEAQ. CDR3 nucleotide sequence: TGTGCCAGCAGCTTTTGGCCCGGTGGGACGTCGACTGTGGGGGGAGAGACCCAGTACTTC. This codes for CASSFWPGGTSTVGGETQYF.